The source of this T cell receptor (beta chain) is a study of beta chain features in type 1 diabetes. For the study at large: When patients were set against healthy donors, age, gender and cell yields were similar. Study-wide results and caveats: PCR, the amplification step, might favor shorter templates, equally in patients and controls. In every one of the four CD4+ subsets, TCRB CDR3s were moderately but significantly shorter in Type 1 diabetes patients.

Blood was drawn once from each donor into heparinised tubes. The draws averaged about 110 mL. As concerns this clone: Antigen specificity is unknown.

The isolated RNA, all of it, was reverse transcribed, so expressed TCRB transcripts were what got sequenced. Naive, central memory and regulatory T cell samples averaged around 3.9 million reads. Using immunoSEQ multiplex PCR, the repertoire was profiled, and TCRdb retains in-frame clones only, with some absent. Among approximately 360,000 clones listed, roughly 12% were seen once. V gave up 0 bases and J gave up 5 bases, with 10 bases separating them. The germline V gene has CDR1 GTSNPN and CDR2 SVGIG (reference sequence). This CDR3 contains 13 residues. V gene TRBV30 combines with J gene TRBJ1-1; D remains ambiguous. Input material: naive CD4+ T cells from blood. This sequence originates from a woman aged 18-29 years with type 1 diabetes. The CDR3 DNA is TGTGCCTGGAGTGTACAGATTCAGACTGAAGCTTTCTTT. Residues: CAWSVQIQTEAFF.